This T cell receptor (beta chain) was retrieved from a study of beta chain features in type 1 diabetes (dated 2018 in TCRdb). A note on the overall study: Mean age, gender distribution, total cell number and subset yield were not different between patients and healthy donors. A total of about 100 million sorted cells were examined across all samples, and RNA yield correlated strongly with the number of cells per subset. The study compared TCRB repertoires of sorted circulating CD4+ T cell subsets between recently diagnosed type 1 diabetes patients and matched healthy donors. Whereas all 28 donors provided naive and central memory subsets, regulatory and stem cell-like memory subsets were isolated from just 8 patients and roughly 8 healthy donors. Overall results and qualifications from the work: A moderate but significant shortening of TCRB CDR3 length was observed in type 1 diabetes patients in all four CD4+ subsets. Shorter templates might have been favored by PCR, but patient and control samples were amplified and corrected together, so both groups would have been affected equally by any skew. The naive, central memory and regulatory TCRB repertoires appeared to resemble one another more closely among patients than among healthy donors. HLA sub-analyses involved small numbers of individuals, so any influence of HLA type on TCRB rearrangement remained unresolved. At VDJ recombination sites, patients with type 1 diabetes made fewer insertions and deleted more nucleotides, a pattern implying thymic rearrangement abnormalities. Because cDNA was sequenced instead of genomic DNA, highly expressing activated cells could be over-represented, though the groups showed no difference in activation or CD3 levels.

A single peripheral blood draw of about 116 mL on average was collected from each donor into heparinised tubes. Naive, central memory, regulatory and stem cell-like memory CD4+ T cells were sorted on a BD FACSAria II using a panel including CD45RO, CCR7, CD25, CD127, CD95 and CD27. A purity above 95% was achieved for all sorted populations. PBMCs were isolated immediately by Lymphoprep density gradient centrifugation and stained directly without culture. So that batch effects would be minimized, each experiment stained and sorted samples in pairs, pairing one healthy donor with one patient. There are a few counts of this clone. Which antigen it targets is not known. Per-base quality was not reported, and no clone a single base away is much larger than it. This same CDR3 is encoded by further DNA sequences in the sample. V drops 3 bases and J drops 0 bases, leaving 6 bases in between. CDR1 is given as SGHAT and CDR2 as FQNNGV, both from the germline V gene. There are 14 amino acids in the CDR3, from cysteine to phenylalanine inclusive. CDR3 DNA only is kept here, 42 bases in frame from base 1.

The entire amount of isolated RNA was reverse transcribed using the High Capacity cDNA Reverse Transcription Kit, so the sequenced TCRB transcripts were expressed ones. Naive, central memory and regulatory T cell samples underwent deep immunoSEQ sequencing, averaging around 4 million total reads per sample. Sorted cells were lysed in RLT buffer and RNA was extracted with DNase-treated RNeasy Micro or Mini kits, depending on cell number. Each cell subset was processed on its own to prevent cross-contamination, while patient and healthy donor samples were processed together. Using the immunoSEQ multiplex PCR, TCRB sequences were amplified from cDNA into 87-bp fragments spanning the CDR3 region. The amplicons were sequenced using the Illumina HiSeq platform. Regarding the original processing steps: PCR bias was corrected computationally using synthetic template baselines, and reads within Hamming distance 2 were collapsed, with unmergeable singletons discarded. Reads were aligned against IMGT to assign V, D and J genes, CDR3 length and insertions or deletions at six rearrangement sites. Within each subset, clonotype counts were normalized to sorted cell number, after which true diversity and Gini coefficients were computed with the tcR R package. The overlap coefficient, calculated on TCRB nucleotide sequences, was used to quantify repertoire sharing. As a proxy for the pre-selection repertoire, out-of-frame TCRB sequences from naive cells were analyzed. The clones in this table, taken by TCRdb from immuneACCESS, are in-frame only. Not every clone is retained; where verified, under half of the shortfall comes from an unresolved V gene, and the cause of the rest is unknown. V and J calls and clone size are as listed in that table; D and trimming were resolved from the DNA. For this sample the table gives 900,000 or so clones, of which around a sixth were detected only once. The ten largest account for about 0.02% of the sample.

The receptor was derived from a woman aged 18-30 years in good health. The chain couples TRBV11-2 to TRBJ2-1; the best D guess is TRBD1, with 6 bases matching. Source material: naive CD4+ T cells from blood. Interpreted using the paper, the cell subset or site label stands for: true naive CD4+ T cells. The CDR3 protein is CASSFRGSYNEQFF. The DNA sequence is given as TGTGCCAGCAGCTTCAGGGGCTCCTACAATGAGCAGTTCTTC.